Shown below are 13 T cell receptor beta chains from a single sample sequenced in a study of blood T cell repertoires in COVID-19. Only in-frame clones appear in the TCRdb table, and some are missing; sequencing was by immunoSEQ multiplex PCR. The data contain roughly 56,000 clones, roughly 87% of them singletons. The source material was peripheral blood. These receptor sequences come from a man aged 50 to 60 with active COVID-19.

V is TRBV6-5 and J is TRBJ2-3; the match to TRBD2 covers 8 bases. The CDR3 has 15 residues. Per germline, CDR1 MNHEY and CDR2 SVGAGI. The J segment lost 0 bases and the V segment lost 6 bases, leaving 5 bases of the junction unmatched. In DNA form, the CDR3 reads TGTGCCAGCAGCCCCTTAGCGGGGAGCACAGATACGCAGTATTTT. Translation gives CASSPLAGSTDTQYF.

The chain joins TRBV4-2 to TRBJ1-2, with 7 bases identical to TRBD1. The germline V gene has CDR1 LGHNA and CDR2 YNFKEQ. After removal of 4 bases from V and 4 bases from J, the junction contained 9 bases not matched to a gene. The CDR3 loop spans 15 amino acids. The CDR3 sequence: CASSPGTVEFYGYTF. The DNA for the CDR3 is TGTGCCAGCAGCCCAGGGACAGTTGAGTTCTATGGCTACACCTTC.

The chain employs TRBV5-1 and TRBJ2-3; the D gene is possibly TRBD1 (6 bases). The germline V gene encodes CDR1 SGHRS and CDR2 YFSETQ. V was trimmed by 4 bases and J by 5 bases, leaving 17 bases between them. The CDR3 covers 15 residues. CDR3 sequence (DNA): TGCGCCAGCAGCCCCGAGGGAGTCAGGGGAGATACGCAGTATTTT. This gives the protein CASSPEGVRGDTQYF.

This clone appeared once. The rearrangement joins TRBV7-9 to TRBJ1-1, with D perhaps TRBD1 (5 bases). Looked up from germline, CDR1 is SEHNR and CDR2 is FQNEAQ (reference sequence). The CDR3 contains 15 residues. V lost 5 bases and J lost 4, with 17 bases in between. CDR3: CASSLLGGSTTEAFF. The DNA of the CDR3 is TGTGCCAGCAGCCTACTCGGGGGGTCCACCACTGAAGCTTTCTTT.

V and J are TRBV21-1 and TRBJ1-3. TRBV21-1 is reported as a pseudogene. The CDR3 has 18 residues. The CDR3, as DNA: TGTGCCAGCAGCAAATGGGGAGGGGGGGACAACTCTGGAAACACCATATATTTT. Translated, it gives CASSKWGGGDNSGNTIYF.

The sample holds one count of this clone. The V call is TRBV9, the J call TRBJ1-3; 8 positions match TRBD1. This CDR3 is built from 16 residues. The germline V gene encodes CDR1 SGDLS and CDR2 YYNGEE. Trimming cost V 3 bases and J 2 bases; bases outside gene matches: 7. CDR3 sequence: CASSAGQGSAGNTIYF. The CDR3 DNA is TGTGCCAGCAGCGCCGGACAGGGTTCAGCTGGAAACACCATATATTTT.

This chain connects TRBV4-1 to TRBJ1-2; 9 bases match TRBD1. The CDR3 spans 16 residues. Trimming at V came to 3 bases and at J to 2 bases, leaving 7 bases not matched to a gene. CDR1 and CDR2 (germline): MGHRA, YSYEKL. CDR3 in amino acids: CASSQPRQGGNYGYTF. In DNA, the CDR3 is TGCGCCAGCAGCCAGCCACGACAGGGGGGAAACTATGGCTACACCTTC.

The rearrangement joins TRBV6-5 to TRBJ1-1; D is perhaps TRBD1 (5 bases). V lost 7 bases, J lost 4 bases, and 16 bases lay in between. Germline V CDR1 and CDR2: MNHEY, SVGAGI. The CDR3 extends over 14 amino acids. The DNA for the CDR3 is TGTGCCAGCAACCCCAGCGGGGCCTCCACTGAAGCTTTCTTT. As protein: CASNPSGASTEAFF.

This clone has just one count. The J gene is TRBJ1-5, the V gene TRBV2; no clear D. CDR3 length equals 14 residues. Trimming removed 7 bases at V and 2 bases at J, with 12 bases between. Germline loops: CDR1 SNHLY, CDR2 FYNNEI. CDR3 sequence reads: CASKRSGGNQPQHF. CDR3 bases: TGTGCCAGCAAGAGGAGTGGTGGCAATCAGCCCCAGCATTTT.

The gene calls are TRBV3-1 (or the pseudogene TRBV3-2) and TRBJ2-2, with 10 bases lining up with TRBD1. J lost 1 base, V lost 0 bases, and 14 bases had no gene match. The germline CDR1 and CDR2 sequences are LGHDT and YNNKEL (reference sequence). CDR3 length: 21 residues. This CDR3 is CASSQERATGGTSRNTGELFF. CDR3 DNA sequence: TGTGCCAGCAGCCAAGAGCGGGCGACAGGGGGCACGAGTAGGAACACCGGGGAGCTGTTTTTT.

This rearrangement joins TRBV12-5 to TRBJ1-6; D unresolved. The CDR3 is 15 amino acids. Germline V gene lookup returns CDR1 LGHNT and CDR2 FRNRAP. Between the trimmed V and J ends, which lost 4 bases and 0 bases, there was a span of 7 bases. Written as DNA, the CDR3 is TGTGCTAGTGGTTCGGGGAGCTCCTATAATTCACCCCTCCACTTT. This sequence encodes CASGSGSSYNSPLHF.

The rearrangement links TRBV3-1 (or the pseudogene TRBV3-2) to TRBJ2-7, with D maybe TRBD1 (6 bases). This CDR3 comprises 17 residues. V gave up 0 bases and J gave up 4 bases, with 19 bases separating them. Per germline, CDR1 LGHDT and CDR2 YNNKEL (reference sequence). The chain's CDR3 is CASSQDEKRTVCYEQYF. The CDR3 nucleotides are TGTGCCAGCAGCCAAGACGAGAAGAGGACAGTATGTTACGAGCAGTACTTC.

In its sample, this clone is medium-sized. The V gene is TRBV5-5, the J gene TRBJ2-5; D is unclear. Germline V lookup: CDR1 SGHKS, CDR2 YYEKEE (reference sequence). The V and J ends lost 4 bases and 2 bases respectively, with 3 bases between them. This CDR3 is 11 amino acids long. The CDR3 reads CASSLQETQYF. The CDR3 DNA reads TGTGCCAGCAGCCTACAAGAGACCCAGTACTTC.